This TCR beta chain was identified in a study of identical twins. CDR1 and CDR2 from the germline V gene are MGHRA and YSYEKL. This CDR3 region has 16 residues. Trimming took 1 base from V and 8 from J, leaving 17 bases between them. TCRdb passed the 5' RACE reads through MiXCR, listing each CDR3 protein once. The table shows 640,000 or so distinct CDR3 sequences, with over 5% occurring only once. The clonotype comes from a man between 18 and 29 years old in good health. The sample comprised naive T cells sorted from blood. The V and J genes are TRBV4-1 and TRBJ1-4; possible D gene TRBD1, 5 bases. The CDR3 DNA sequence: TGCGCCAGCAGCCAAGTCCCGGCCAGGGCGGGCGAAAAACTGTTTTTT. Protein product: CASSQVPARAGEKLFF.